What follows describes a single T cell receptor beta chain. This sample was included in a study of cytomegalovirus exposure and HLA in healthy donors. Germline CDR1 and CDR2: MNHEY and SMNVEV (reference sequence). The CDR3 consists of 15 residues. V shed 6 bases and J shed 0 bases, with 15 bases lying between them. Assay used: immunoSEQ multiplex PCR; TCRdb lists only in-frame clones, some missing. This sample has approximately 280,000 clones, with approximately 86% found just once. The chain employs TRBV27 and TRBJ2-7; tentative D call: TRBD2 (5 bases). This clonotype was obtained from a woman aged 18-29 years in good health and CMV-seronegative. What was sequenced was PBMCs. The CDR3 DNA sequence: TGTGCCAGCAGGTTTTATCGGGATAGCTCCTACGAGCAGTACTTC. Translation gives CASRFYRDSSYEQYF.